This TCR beta chain was obtained from a study of shared clonotypes between healthy human individuals. The CDR3 sequence is 16 residues long. Trimming pared 4 bases from V and 0 bases from J, leaving 14 bases between. Germline V gene lookup returns CDR1 SNHLY and CDR2 FYNNEI. Data came from immunoSEQ multiplex PCR; TCRdb stores just in-frame clones and leaves some out. The profile shows roughly 590,000 clones, roughly 95% of them singletons. CD45RO negativity and positive selection for CCR7 defined naive CD8 cells, a population that excluded terminally differentiated effector memory CD45RA+ cells. This chain uses TRBV2 with TRBJ2-3, with D perhaps matching TRBD1 (6 bases). The specimen sequenced was naive CD8+ T cells sorted from blood. The clonotype originates from a young woman in good health. CDR3 region: CASSVGQTHSTDTQYF. The CDR3 nucleotides read TGTGCCAGCAGTGTCGGACAGACTCATAGCACAGATACGCAGTATTTT.